A selection of T cell receptor beta chains follows, all from one sample in a study of identical twins. Each CDR3 protein gets one entry after TCRdb re-called the 5' RACE reads with MiXCR. Among about 220,000 distinct CDR3 sequences listed, about 7.5% were seen once. These same data were also listed under a study on yellow fever vaccine responses in identical twins.

Sequenced: memory (CD45RO+) T cells sorted from blood. These receptors were taken from a woman aged 18-30 years in good health. The CDR3 runs from the conserved cysteine through the conserved F or W. Each record gives: J gene, D gene, V gene, clone size, CDR3 protein, CDR3 DNA. D genes are given only for firm matches. Expanded clones get a size class; other rows say once, few or many, or leave the size out.

j_gene: TRBJ2-3; d_gene: TRBD2; v_gene: TRBV7-2; abundance: few; CDR3aa: CASSLVPPGGGGDTQYF; CDR3nt: TGTGCCAGCAGCTTAGTCCCTCCGGGAGGGGGTGGAGATACGCAGTATTTT
j_gene: TRBJ1-2; d_gene: NA; v_gene: TRBV3-1; abundance: NA; CDR3aa: CASSPRTANYGYTF; CDR3nt: TGTGCCAGCAGCCCCCGGACGGCCAACTATGGCTACACCTTC
j_gene: TRBJ2-5; d_gene: NA; v_gene: TRBV20-1; abundance: NA; CDR3aa: CSANPRGFEETQYF; CDR3nt: TGCAGTGCAAACCCCAGGGGTTTCGAAGAGACCCAGTACTTC
j_gene: TRBJ2-1; d_gene: NA; v_gene: TRBV18; abundance: NA; CDR3aa: CASSPEAQLNYNEQFF; CDR3nt: TGTGCCAGCTCACCAGAAGCCCAACTAAATTACAATGAGCAGTTCTTC
j_gene: TRBJ2-2; d_gene: NA; v_gene: TRBV5-1; abundance: NA; CDR3aa: CASSLWEAGELFF; CDR3nt: TGCGCCAGCAGCTTGTGGGAAGCCGGGGAGCTGTTTTTT
j_gene: TRBJ1-6; d_gene: TRBD1; v_gene: TRBV28; abundance: few; CDR3aa: CASWPGQGYNSPLHF; CDR3nt: TGTGCCAGCTGGCCGGGACAGGGGTACAATTCACCCCTCCACTTT
j_gene: TRBJ2-2; d_gene: NA; v_gene: TRBV15; abundance: many; CDR3aa: CATSRVGTGELFF; CDR3nt: TGTGCCACCAGCAGAGTAGGGACCGGGGAGCTGTTTTTT
j_gene: TRBJ2-3; d_gene: TRBD2; v_gene: TRBV24-1; abundance: few; CDR3aa: CATSDGTSGTDTQYF; CDR3nt: TGTGCCACCAGTGATGGGACTAGCGGCACAGATACGCAGTATTTT
j_gene: TRBJ2-5; d_gene: TRBD1; v_gene: TRBV6-5; abundance: few; CDR3aa: CASSSPGQRPETQYF; CDR3nt: TGTGCCAGCAGTTCTCCGGGACAGAGGCCGGAGACCCAGTACTTC
j_gene: TRBJ2-1; d_gene: NA; v_gene: TRBV29-1; abundance: many; CDR3aa: CSGSRGLTQAGRSYNEQFF; CDR3nt: TGCAGCGGATCCAGGGGACTTACCCAAGCGGGACGCTCCTACAATGAGCAGTTCTTC
j_gene: TRBJ1-6; d_gene: NA; v_gene: TRBV28; abundance: few; CDR3aa: CASSKGGGYNSPLHF; CDR3nt: TGTGCCAGCAGTAAGGGCGGGGGATATAATTCACCCCTCCACTTT
j_gene: TRBJ2-1; d_gene: NA; v_gene: TRBV7-9; abundance: many; CDR3aa: CASSLADSYNEQFF; CDR3nt: TGTGCCAGCAGCTTAGCCGACTCTTACAATGAGCAGTTCTTC
j_gene: TRBJ2-1; d_gene: NA; v_gene: TRBV3-1; abundance: few; CDR3aa: CASSQDRTAPFEQFF; CDR3nt: TGTGCCAGCAGCCAAGATAGAACAGCCCCCTTTGAGCAGTTCTTC
j_gene: TRBJ1-1; d_gene: TRBD1; v_gene: TRBV12-3/TRBV12-4; abundance: many; CDR3aa: CASSLYPRGEAFF; CDR3nt: TGTGCCAGCAGTTTATACCCCAGGGGGGAAGCTTTCTTT
j_gene: TRBJ1-3; d_gene: TRBD1; v_gene: TRBV29-1; abundance: NA; CDR3aa: CSVEPRAGGGGNTIYF; CDR3nt: TGCAGCGTTGAACCCCGGGCAGGGGGAGGAGGAAACACCATATATTTT
j_gene: TRBJ1-2; d_gene: NA; v_gene: TRBV6-2/TRBV6-3; abundance: NA; CDR3aa: CASRKTVNYGYTF; CDR3nt: TGTGCCAGCAGGAAGACAGTTAACTATGGCTACACCTTC
j_gene: TRBJ2-3; d_gene: TRBD1; v_gene: TRBV18; abundance: NA; CDR3aa: CASSPDRAPDTQYF; CDR3nt: TGTGCCAGCTCCCCAGACAGGGCTCCAGATACGCAGTATTTT
j_gene: TRBJ2-7; d_gene: TRBD2; v_gene: TRBV5-6; abundance: many; CDR3aa: CASSLGLASPYEQYF; CDR3nt: TGTGCCAGCAGCTTGGGACTAGCGAGTCCCTACGAGCAGTACTTC
j_gene: TRBJ2-3; d_gene: TRBD2; v_gene: TRBV2; abundance: few; CDR3aa: CASSERPAGVQYF; CDR3nt: TGTGCCAGCAGTGAAAGGCCAGCGGGGGTTCAGTATTTT
j_gene: TRBJ1-1; d_gene: TRBD1; v_gene: TRBV5-1; abundance: few; CDR3aa: CASSGKDRGPTEAFF; CDR3nt: TGCGCCAGCAGCGGAAAAGACAGGGGGCCCACTGAAGCTTTCTTT
j_gene: TRBJ2-3; d_gene: NA; v_gene: TRBV7-2; abundance: many; CDR3aa: CASSLEVQSTDTQYF; CDR3nt: TGTGCCAGCAGCTTAGAAGTACAGAGCACAGATACGCAGTATTTT
j_gene: TRBJ2-7; d_gene: TRBD2; v_gene: TRBV20-1; abundance: many; CDR3aa: CSAGGTSGISYEQYF; CDR3nt: TGCAGTGCTGGTGGGACTAGCGGGATTTCCTACGAGCAGTACTTC
j_gene: TRBJ2-1; d_gene: TRBD2; v_gene: TRBV6-2/TRBV6-3; abundance: NA; CDR3aa: CASSSTPGTSGGRGWEQFF; CDR3nt: TGTGCCAGCAGTTCGACTCCCGGGACTAGCGGGGGGAGAGGGTGGGAGCAGTTCTTC
j_gene: TRBJ1-4; d_gene: NA; v_gene: TRBV12-3/TRBV12-4; abundance: many; CDR3aa: CASSLWGKLFF; CDR3nt: TGTGCCAGCAGTCTCTGGGGAAAACTGTTTTTT
j_gene: TRBJ1-1; d_gene: NA; v_gene: TRBV7-2; abundance: NA; CDR3aa: CASSLTGKSAFF; CDR3nt: TGTGCCAGCAGCTTAACTGGGAAGTCAGCTTTCTTT
j_gene: TRBJ1-1; d_gene: NA; v_gene: TRBV5-5; abundance: few; CDR3aa: CASSSYGGGPEAFF; CDR3nt: TGTGCCAGCAGCTCCTACGGCGGGGGACCTGAAGCTTTCTTT
j_gene: TRBJ2-3; d_gene: TRBD1; v_gene: TRBV5-1; abundance: NA; CDR3aa: CASSSGQGRDTQYF; CDR3nt: TGCGCCAGCAGCTCGGGACAGGGTAGGGATACGCAGTATTTT
j_gene: TRBJ2-7; d_gene: TRBD1; v_gene: TRBV15; abundance: NA; CDR3aa: CATSRDTTGRVGEQYF; CDR3nt: TGTGCCACCAGCAGAGATACGACAGGGCGGGTGGGGGAGCAGTACTTC
j_gene: TRBJ2-2; d_gene: NA; v_gene: TRBV6-1; abundance: NA; CDR3aa: CASRAGLTGELFF; CDR3nt: TGTGCCAGCAGGGCCGGCCTAACCGGGGAGCTGTTTTTT
j_gene: TRBJ2-7; d_gene: NA; v_gene: TRBV5-1; abundance: NA; CDR3aa: CASSYLDGGGEQYF; CDR3nt: TGCGCCAGCAGCTACCTGGACGGAGGAGGCGAGCAGTACTTC
j_gene: TRBJ2-3; d_gene: NA; v_gene: TRBV6-5; abundance: few; CDR3aa: CASSYSKGIARTDTQYF; CDR3nt: TGTGCCAGCAGTTACTCGAAGGGGATAGCTAGAACAGATACGCAGTATTTT
j_gene: TRBJ1-2; d_gene: NA; v_gene: TRBV30; abundance: NA; CDR3aa: CAWSTGSGYTF; CDR3nt: TGTGCCTGGAGTACAGGGAGTGGCTACACCTTC
j_gene: TRBJ1-5; d_gene: NA; v_gene: TRBV20-1; abundance: NA; CDR3aa: CSARSGGNQPQHF; CDR3nt: TGCAGTGCTAGAAGTGGGGGAAATCAGCCCCAGCATTTT
j_gene: TRBJ2-2; d_gene: NA; v_gene: TRBV25-1; abundance: NA; CDR3aa: CASRKGPGELFF; CDR3nt: TGTGCCAGCAGAAAGGGGCCCGGGGAGCTGTTTTTT
j_gene: TRBJ2-5; d_gene: NA; v_gene: TRBV28; abundance: few; CDR3aa: CASSSRGETQYF; CDR3nt: TGTGCCAGCAGTTCCCGTGGGGAGACCCAGTACTTC
j_gene: TRBJ2-1; d_gene: TRBD2; v_gene: TRBV10-1; abundance: NA; CDR3aa: CASSDPNKPGLAGDQVWFF; CDR3nt: TGCGCCAGCAGTGACCCAAATAAACCGGGACTAGCGGGAGATCAAGTCTGGTTCTTC
j_gene: TRBJ1-1; d_gene: TRBD1; v_gene: TRBV5-1; abundance: few; CDR3aa: CASSLPGQLYTEAFF; CDR3nt: TGCGCCAGCAGCTTGCCGGGACAGTTATACACTGAAGCTTTCTTT
j_gene: TRBJ1-1; d_gene: NA; v_gene: TRBV6-1; abundance: NA; CDR3aa: CASSGKWGNTEAFF; CDR3nt: TGTGCCAGCAGTGGCAAGTGGGGGAACACTGAAGCTTTCTTT
j_gene: TRBJ1-2; d_gene: NA; v_gene: TRBV5-1; abundance: many; CDR3aa: CASSLYQTAGDYGYTF; CDR3nt: TGCGCCAGCAGCTTGTATCAGACGGCTGGGGACTATGGCTACACCTTC
j_gene: TRBJ1-2; d_gene: NA; v_gene: TRBV4-1; abundance: few; CDR3aa: CASSQAGYGYTF; CDR3nt: TGCGCCAGCAGCCAGGCGGGATATGGCTACACCTTC
j_gene: TRBJ2-7; d_gene: NA; v_gene: TRBV4-1; abundance: many; CDR3aa: CASSPTETSFSYEQYF; CDR3nt: TGCGCCAGCAGCCCGACAGAGACAAGTTTCTCCTACGAGCAGTACTTC
j_gene: TRBJ2-1; d_gene: NA; v_gene: TRBV5-1; abundance: many; CDR3aa: CASSLDLNRVFGEQFF; CDR3nt: TGCGCCAGCAGCTTGGATCTCAATCGGGTCTTTGGTGAGCAGTTCTTC
j_gene: TRBJ1-1; d_gene: NA; v_gene: TRBV7-2; abundance: NA; CDR3aa: CASSLRKGNTEAFF; CDR3nt: TGTGCCAGCAGCTTAAGGAAGGGGAACACTGAAGCTTTCTTT
j_gene: TRBJ1-1; d_gene: NA; v_gene: TRBV4-3; abundance: NA; CDR3aa: CASSQVMGREAFF; CDR3nt: TGCGCCAGCAGCCAAGTGATGGGCAGGGAAGCTTTCTTT
j_gene: TRBJ2-4; d_gene: NA; v_gene: TRBV14; abundance: few; CDR3aa: CASSQSVIQYF; CDR3nt: TGTGCCAGCAGCCAGAGCGTCATTCAGTACTTC
j_gene: TRBJ2-3; d_gene: TRBD2; v_gene: TRBV15; abundance: few; CDR3aa: CATSRVWKGGRTSTDTQYF; CDR3nt: TGTGCCACCAGCAGAGTATGGAAGGGCGGGAGGACTAGCACAGATACGCAGTATTTT